This T cell receptor beta chain was recovered during a study of early T cells in non-severe SARS-CoV-2 infection. Study background: From unsorted whole blood, bulk RNA was sequenced, and the chains remained unpaired.

V trimming: 6 bases; J trimming: 1 base; junction bases outside the gene matches: 13. Germline CDR1 reads DFQATT; CDR2 reads SNEGSKA (reference sequence). The CDR3 has 17 amino acids. The table lists this clonotype with many counts. The antigen is undetermined. TCRdb itself ran the 5' RACE reads through MiXCR, one entry per CDR3 protein. The table has around 25,000 distinct CDR3 sequences, around 4% seen once; the top ten hold around 4.3%. Study-wide results and caveats: VDJdb matching favored anti-spike CD8 responses, missing private and CD4 specificities.

The J gene is TRBJ2-7, the V gene TRBV20-1; the match to TRBD2 covers 12 bases. The material sequenced was whole blood. The sequence came from an adult who was a healthcare worker with PCR-confirmed SARS-CoV-2 infection or an uninfected control (not recorded which). The CDR3 bases are TGCAGTGCGCGCTCCATACTAGCGGGAGGTGGTTCCTACGAGCAGTACTTC. Its protein product is CSARSILAGGGSYEQYF.